This TCR beta chain comes out of a study of shared clonotypes between healthy human individuals. On the study more broadly: Plates per donor: three CD4 naive, three CD4 memory, two CD8 naive, one CD8 memory.

CDR1 is SGHKS, CDR2 YYEKEE, per germline (reference sequence). Trimming took off 4 bases at V and 2 bases at J, with 9 bases between the two ends. The CDR3 extends over 13 amino acids. Whole-study findings and limits: On the whole, naive subsets had larger estimated richness than memory subsets had. Several donors showed sharing of 4.5% to 5% of naive CD4 clonotypes.

This clone came up once. Its antigen is still unknown. Genomic DNA of each subset was evenly split across several immunoSEQ plates. Data came from immunoSEQ multiplex PCR; TCRdb stores just in-frame clones and leaves some out. The profile shows fewer than 1.6 million clones, just under 99% of them singletons. The source is a man aged 25-45 years in good health. The sample consisted of naive CD4+ T cells sorted from blood. Subset of the sample: CD45RA+ positively selected. This chain uses TRBV5-5 with TRBJ2-5; D is possibly TRBD2 (6 bases). CDR3 sequence (DNA): TGTGCCAGCAGCAGGGGAGGTCAAGAGACCCAGTACTTC. Its protein product is CASSRGGQETQYF. Based on the CDR3 plus reference TRBV5-5 and TRBJ2-5, the full variable domain is DAGVTQSPTHLIKTRGQQVTLRCSPISGHKSVSWYQQVLGQGPQFIFQYYEKEERGRGNFPDRFSARQFPNYSSELNVNALLLGDSALYLCASSRGGQETQYFGPGTRLLVL.